This TCR beta chain was retrieved from a study of CD8+CD57+ T cells in acquired aplastic anemia. Turning to the study itself: DNA from sorted CD4+ and CD8+ cells averaged approximately 3.2 ug. The average read count for CD4+ cells in healthy donors was around 11 million.

Researchers used genomic DNA as the template to profile TCR beta VDJ and CDR3. TCRdb re-analysed the reads in MiXCR, keeping a single row per CDR3 protein. This repertoire shows a few hundred thousand distinct CDR3 sequences, about 37% found once; its top ten account for roughly 1.1%. Whole-study results and caveats: CD8+ Simpson's diversity did not differ significantly between patients and controls. Sharing between patients and controls was observed for around 30 CD8+ CDR3 sequences.

CDR3 length: 19 residues. From germline, CDR1 is SGHAT and CDR2 FQDESV (reference sequence). Trimming cost V 4 bases and J 5 bases; bases outside gene matches: 17. This clonotype was counted ten times or more. Its target is unknown. What was sequenced was sorted CD4+, CD8+, or CD8+CD57+ T cells (not recorded which) from PBMCs. V and J are TRBV11-1 and TRBJ2-5; 12 positions agree with TRBD2. This receptor was obtained from a human donor in good health, serving as a control. Written as DNA, the CDR3 is TGTGCCAGCAGCTCCGTACTAGCGGGGGGCCTCAAACGTCTTGAGACCCAGTACTTC. It is translated as CASSSVLAGGLKRLETQYF.